Following are 32 T cell receptor beta chains from one sample sequenced in a study of vaccination effects on CD4 cells after COVID-19. Having been cultured for 10 days, the cells underwent CD4+ T cell isolation. All participants had two doses of either the BNT162b2 or mRNA-1273 vaccine. This table comes from immunoSEQ multiplex PCR, and its TCRdb copy is limited to in-frame clones, with some not included. The profile shows just under 75,000 clones, roughly 73% of them singletons. These receptors lack a known antigen. This specimen consisted of CD4+ T cells from PBMCs cultured without peptide, obtained after COVID-19 vaccination. Receptors were obtained from a human donor who received a COVID-19 vaccine.

V gene TRBV6-5 combines with J gene TRBJ1-5; D perhaps matches TRBD1 (6 bases). The germline CDR1 and CDR2 sequences are MNHEY and SVGAGI. Trimming stripped 7 bases from V and 0 bases from J, with 10 bases between. This CDR3 comprises 14 residues. CDR3 in amino acids: CASKTGISNQPQHF. In DNA form, the CDR3 reads TGTGCCAGCAAGACAGGTATTAGCAATCAGCCCCAGCATTTT.

The chain couples TRBV7-2 to TRBJ1-4; perhaps TRBD1 as D (6 bases). The CDR3 extends over 12 amino acids. The germline gives CDR1 SGHTA, CDR2 FQGNSA. V was cut by 8 bases and J by 7 bases, with 11 bases left in between. Here the CDR3 DNA reads TGTGCCAGCCGGACAGCGGGTGAAAAACTGTTTTTT. Its translation: CASRTAGEKLFF.

The rearrangement links TRBV10-3 to TRBJ2-5, with a tentative D call TRBD1 (5 bases). The CDR3 sequence is 14 residues long. Germline-derived CDR1 and CDR2 are ENHRY and SYGVKD. V dropped 4 bases and J dropped 1 base, with 10 bases sitting between them. This CDR3 reads CAISVTGIQETQYF. In nucleotides, the CDR3 is TGTGCCATCAGTGTTACAGGTATCCAAGAGACCCAGTACTTC.

The V call is TRBV5-1, the J call TRBJ2-3; D is perhaps TRBD1 or TRBD2 (5 bases each). V was clipped by 4 bases and J by 1 base, with 16 bases between them. CDR3 size: 16 residues. Per germline, CDR1 SGHRS and CDR2 YFSETQ. For the CDR3, the DNA is TGCGCCAGCAGCACCTTTATGGGGGTGGGCACAGATACGCAGTATTTT. Amino acids: CASSTFMGVGTDTQYF.

V gene TRBV25-1 combines with J gene TRBJ1-4; 7 nucleotides align to TRBD1. The junction had 12 bases not matched to a gene; V was cut back by 6 bases and J by 5 bases. The CDR3 has 16 amino acids. In germline, CDR1 is MGHDK, CDR2 SYGVNS. Here the CDR3 reads CASSPGQTTNNEKLFF. CDR3 bases: TGTGCCAGCAGCCCGGGACAGACAACCAACAATGAAAAACTGTTTTTT.

This sequence joins TRBV7-2 and TRBJ1-5; D possibly corresponds to TRBD1 (6 bases). Trimming took 5 bases from V and 4 from J, leaving 15 bases between them. The CDR3 contains 15 residues. Germline V CDR1 and CDR2: SGHTA, FQGNSA. The CDR3 loop is CASSPGQTRNQPQHF. As DNA, the CDR3 is TGTGCCAGCAGCCCTGGACAGACCCGAAATCAGCCCCAGCATTTT.

The J gene is TRBJ2-3, the V gene TRBV3-1 (or the pseudogene TRBV3-2), with 8 bases that match TRBD1. J gave up 3 bases and V 3 bases, and 2 bases lay outside the gene matches. This CDR3 has 14 amino acids. Germline CDR1 and CDR2: LGHDT and YNNKEL (reference sequence). This CDR3 is CASSHRTGTDTQYF. In DNA form, the CDR3 reads TGTGCCAGCAGCCATAGGACAGGGACAGATACGCAGTATTTT.

The genes are TRBV5-1 and TRBJ2-2, with D uncertain. The CDR3 runs to 15 residues. Per the germline V gene, CDR1 is SGHRS and CDR2 is YFSETQ. The germline V and J ends were trimmed by 1 base and 0 bases, with 7 bases remaining between them. The chain's CDR3 is CASSLKATNTGELFF. CDR3 bases: TGCGCCAGCAGCTTGAAGGCAACGAACACCGGGGAGCTGTTTTTT. The whole variable domain, remainder taken from reference TRBV5-1 and TRBJ2-2, is KAGVTQTPRYLIKTRGQQVTLSCSPISGHRSVSWYQQTPGQGLQFLFEYFSETQRNKGNFPGRFSGRQFSNSRSEMNVSTLELGDSALYLCASSLKATNTGELFFGEGSRLTVL.

This chain uses TRBV28 with TRBJ2-7; 8 bases agree with TRBD2. Germline loops: CDR1 MDHEN, CDR2 SYDVKM. Trimming at V came to 5 bases and at J to 6 bases, leaving 6 bases not matched to a gene. The CDR3 runs to 13 residues. The CDR3 reads CASSTPAGGEQYV. The CDR3 DNA reads as TGTGCCAGCAGTACCCCCGCGGGGGGCGAGCAGTACGTC.

This clone was detected once. This chain uses TRBV6-5 with TRBJ1-1, with D uncertain. The CDR3 is 15 residues long. Germline V gene lookup returns CDR1 MNHEY and CDR2 SVGAGI. V lost 3 bases, J lost 1 base, and 12 bases lay in between. Written as DNA, the CDR3 is TGTGCCAGCAGTTATTCCGGACCTAGGAACACTGAAGCTTTCTTT. It translates to CASSYSGPRNTEAFF.

This clone was detected a few times. This rearrangement joins TRBV19 to TRBJ2-7; weak D call: TRBD1 (5 bases). V lost 7 bases and J lost 5, with 12 bases in between. Germline lookup yields CDR1 LNHDA and CDR2 SQIVND (reference sequence). The CDR3 extends over 12 amino acids. The CDR3 DNA sequence: TGTGCCAGTAATACAGGTACGCACGAGCAGTACGTC. Translating gives CASNTGTHEQYV.

The chain links TRBV6-1 to TRBJ1-2; D not resolved. V lost 0 bases, J lost 5 bases, and 13 bases lay in between. From germline, CDR1 is MNHNS and CDR2 SASEGT. This CDR3 contains 15 residues. The CDR3 protein is CASSEAIGPSYGYTF. Written as DNA, the CDR3 is TGTGCCAGCAGTGAAGCAATTGGACCGAGTTATGGCTACACCTTC.

CDR3 DNA: TGTGCCAGCTCGGCGGTGGGGGGAGGAAACACCATATATTTT. It translates to CASSAVGGGNTIYF. This chain joins TRBV2 and TRBJ1-3, with D possibly matching TRBD1 (5 bases). Germline assignment: CDR1 SNHLY and CDR2 FYNNEI. V was pared by 8 bases and J by 4 bases, with 15 bases between. The length of the CDR3 is 14 residues.

V gene TRBV12-5 combines with J gene TRBJ1-5; D uncertain. CDR3 length equals 18 residues. Trimming pared 0 bases from V and 3 bases from J, leaving 18 bases between. The germline V gene has CDR1 LGHNT and CDR2 FRNRAP. The chain's CDR3 is CASGLVKDGEQVNQPQHF. CDR3 coding DNA: TGTGCTAGTGGTTTGGTAAAAGATGGGGAACAAGTCAATCAGCCCCAGCATTTT.

The chain links TRBV29-1 to TRBJ1-2, with D possibly TRBD1 on 5 matching bases. CDR1 and CDR2 from the germline V gene are SQVTM and ANQGSEA. V dropped 4 bases and J dropped 2 bases, with 14 bases sitting between them. This CDR3 has 14 amino acids. The CDR3 bases are TGCAGCGTTGGTTTGCGGGGGGAAAACTATGGCTACACCTTC. Translating gives CSVGLRGENYGYTF. The full variable domain, rest sourced from reference TRBV29-1 and TRBJ1-2, is SAVISQKPSRDICQRGTSLTIQCQVDSQVTMMFWYRQQPGQSLTLIATANQGSEATYESGFVIDKFPISRPNLTFSTLTVSNMSPEDSSIYLCSVGLRGENYGYTFGSGTRLTVV.

The genes are TRBV20-1 and TRBJ1-4; D remains unclear. The CDR3 spans 11 residues. V was pared by 7 bases and J by 10 bases, with 13 bases between. The germline V gene encodes CDR1 DFQATT and CDR2 SNEGSKA (reference sequence). The DNA of the CDR3 is TGCAGTGTGGATCGGGTTGGAAAACTGTTTTTT. Translation: CSVDRVGKLFF.

J is TRBJ2-5 and V is TRBV5-6; 8 bases map to TRBD2. V lost 2 bases to trimming and J lost 5 bases; unmatched junction nucleotides: 8. The CDR3 is 15 residues long. Germline CDR1 and CDR2: SGHDT and YYEEEE. The CDR3 loop is CASSFDPGGRETQYF. In nucleotides, the CDR3 is TGTGCCAGCAGCTTCGACCCGGGAGGGAGGGAGACCCAGTACTTC.

The CDR3 nucleotides are TGTGCCAGCAGTCTCGGCCGGACAGGGATCGGCTACACCTTC. It specifies CASSLGRTGIGYTF. The chain carries TRBV3-1 (or the pseudogene TRBV3-2) and TRBJ1-2; 8 bases match TRBD1. The J segment lost 8 bases and the V segment lost 6 bases, leaving 11 bases of the junction unmatched. This CDR3 has 14 residues. Germline CDR1 reads LGHDT; CDR2 reads YNNKEL (reference sequence).

The chain has TRBV21-1 and TRBJ2-7. TRBV21-1 is recorded as a pseudogene. The CDR3 sequence is 14 residues long. The CDR3 spells CASSKGSCLGEQYV. CDR3 coding DNA: TGTGCCAGCAGCAAAGGGTCCTGCCTTGGCGAGCAGTACGTC.

The chain couples TRBV25-1 to TRBJ1-2; 9 bases are a match to TRBD1. The length of the CDR3 is 13 residues. Looked up from germline, CDR1 is MGHDK and CDR2 is SYGVNS. V was pared by 6 bases and J by 2 bases, with 1 base of the junction left unmatched. CDR3 sequence (DNA): TGTGCCAGCAGGACAGGGGGGAACTATGGCTACACCTTC. Translation gives CASRTGGNYGYTF.

CDR3 residues: CAWSRTDNYGYTF. DNA for the CDR3: TGTGCCTGGAGTAGGACAGACAACTATGGCTACACCTTC. The chain uses TRBV30 and TRBJ1-2; tentative D call: TRBD1 (6 bases). Germline V gene lookup returns CDR1 GTSNPN and CDR2 SVGIG (reference sequence). The CDR3 contains 13 residues. V was trimmed by 2 bases and J by 2 bases, leaving 9 bases between them.

The V call is TRBV2, the J call TRBJ2-7; D possibly corresponds to TRBD1 (6 bases). Trimming removed 10 bases from V and 3 bases from J, with 13 bases in between. The germline V gene has CDR1 SNHLY and CDR2 FYNNEI. The CDR3 spans 12 residues. DNA of the CDR3: TGTGCCACCAGGACAGACCGCTACGAGCAGTACGTC. As protein: CATRTDRYEQYV.

The V gene is TRBV2, the J gene TRBJ2-3, with D tentatively TRBD2 (7 bases). V lost 6 bases and J lost 4, with 17 bases in between. Germline-derived CDR1 and CDR2 are SNHLY and FYNNEI. This CDR3 is 15 amino acids long. The CDR3, as DNA: TGTGCCAGCAGCCCCCAAGGGGGGGCCCCAGATACGCAGTATTTT. Translating it yields CASSPQGGAPDTQYF.

In DNA, the CDR3 is TGTGCCATCAGTGAGTCAGGGCACGAGCAGTACGTC. Encoded protein: CAISESGHEQYV. This chain connects TRBV10-3 to TRBJ2-7; D is ambiguous. The CDR3 totals 12 residues. The germline CDR1 and CDR2 sequences are ENHRY and SYGVKD. The ends were cut back, 0 bases at V and 5 bases at J, with 5 bases in the middle.

V gene TRBV30 combines with J gene TRBJ2-2, with 10 bases aligning to TRBD2. CDR1 is GTSNPN and CDR2 is SVGIG in the germline V gene (reference sequence). CDR3 size: 16 residues. After removal of 1 base from V and 4 bases from J, the junction contained 6 bases not matched to a gene. The chain's CDR3 is CAWSGVAGGRTGELFF. The DNA for the CDR3 is TGTGCCTGGAGTGGGGTAGCGGGGGGCCGCACCGGGGAGCTGTTTTTT.

This clone was observed once. This CDR3 is CATSDLRGSTDTQYF. The CDR3 DNA reads as TGTGCCACCAGTGATTTAAGGGGTAGCACAGATACGCAGTATTTT. The chain recombines TRBV24-1 with TRBJ2-3; a weak D match, TRBD1 (5 bases). The germline CDR1 and CDR2 sequences are KGHDR and SFDVKD. V was pared by 1 base and J by 0 bases, with 7 bases between. CDR3 size: 15 residues.

The rearrangement uses TRBV4-1 and TRBJ2-7; TRBD1 matches 9 bases. V was pared by 4 bases and J by 3 bases, with 7 bases of the junction left unmatched. The CDR3 sequence is 15 residues long. Germline CDR1 and CDR2: MGHRA and YSYEKL. CDR3 loop: CASSLETGGIYEQYV. CDR3 nucleotide sequence: TGCGCCAGCAGCCTGGAAACAGGGGGCATCTACGAGCAGTACGTC.

This clone was counted once. CDR3 region: CASSLEGGAYNEQFF. The CDR3 DNA sequence: TGCGCCAGCAGCTTGGAGGGGGGGGCTTACAATGAGCAGTTCTTC. The rearrangement uses TRBV5-1 and TRBJ2-1; D is perhaps TRBD2 (7 bases). Germline values: CDR1 SGHRS, CDR2 YFSETQ. Between the trimmed V and J ends, which lost 0 bases and 4 bases, there was a span of 11 bases. The CDR3 consists of 15 residues.

The chain links TRBV24-1 to TRBJ1-3, with TRBD1 matching 8 bases. The CDR3 length is 16 residues. Germline CDR1 reads KGHDR; CDR2 reads SFDVKD. The J segment lost 2 bases and the V segment lost 5 bases, leaving 7 bases of the junction unmatched. In DNA, the CDR3 is TGTGCCACCAGTGGCAGTACGGGACAGGCTGGAAACACCATATATTTT. Amino acid sequence: CATSGSTGQAGNTIYF.

This clone was observed a handful of times. The chain couples TRBV29-1 to TRBJ2-1; 9 bases agree with TRBD1. Germline assignment: CDR1 SQVTM and CDR2 ANQGSEA. The J segment lost 6 bases and the V segment lost 7 bases, leaving 7 bases of the junction unmatched. The CDR3 sequence is 13 residues long. In DNA form, the CDR3 reads TGCAGCGGGGCCACGACAGGGGGCAATGAGCAGTTCTTC. The encoded protein is CSGATTGGNEQFF.

The chain couples TRBV18 to TRBJ1-5; D gene ambiguous. This CDR3 contains 14 residues. CDR1 is KGHSH and CDR2 is LQKENI in the germline V gene. The V and J ends lost 3 bases and 1 base respectively, with 7 bases between them. CDR3 sequence: CASSPLGSNQPQHF. The DNA for the CDR3 is TGTGCCAGCTCACCCCTGGGAAGCAATCAGCCCCAGCATTTT.

The V call is TRBV5-6, the J call TRBJ2-7; 7 bases match TRBD2. The trim removed 3 bases at V and 2 bases at J, leaving 2 bases unmatched. CDR3 length: 13 residues. CDR1 and CDR2 from the germline V gene are SGHDT and YYEEEE. The CDR3 DNA sequence: TGTGCCAGCAGCTCACGGGGGGCCTACGAGCAGTACGTC. Encoded protein: CASSSRGAYEQYV.